Below, 16 T cell receptor beta chains from the same sample are listed, as sequenced in a study of blood T cell repertoires in COVID-19. Assay: immunoSEQ multiplex PCR; the TCRdb copy retains only in-frame clones and omits some. The repertoire holds roughly 230,000 clones, with more than 75% as singletons. The sample taken for sequencing was peripheral blood. Receptors originate from a middle-aged man with acute or convalescent COVID-19.

This clone has only one observation. This chain connects TRBV2 to TRBJ1-5, with 7 bases matching TRBD1. CDR3 length: 15 residues. The V gene end was trimmed by 1 base and the J gene end by 4 bases; junction bases not matched to a gene: 4. CDR1 and CDR2 from the germline V gene are SNHLY and FYNNEI. The CDR3 DNA sequence: TGTGCCAGCAGTGAAGACAGGGGTGGGAATCAGCCCCAGCATTTT. The encoded protein is CASSEDRGGNQPQHF.

This chain joins TRBV29-1 and TRBJ1-2; D is unresolved. Trimming took 6 bases from V and 4 from J, leaving 18 bases between them. CDR1 SQVTM and CDR2 ANQGSEA come from the germline V gene. The CDR3 runs to 14 residues. CDR3 in amino acids: CSVGKSSLGYGYTF. The CDR3 DNA is TGCAGCGTCGGAAAGAGTAGTCTAGGCTATGGCTACACCTTC.

The CDR3 DNA reads as TGTGCCAGCAGTGAAGAGGTTGGCAGGGGGAATCAGCCCCAGCATTTT. This encodes CASSEEVGRGNQPQHF. This chain uses TRBV6-1 with TRBJ1-5; 7 bases agree with TRBD1. The V gene end was trimmed by 1 base and the J gene end by 4 bases; junction bases not matched to a gene: 7. The CDR3 contains 16 residues. Germline CDR1 MNHNS, CDR2 SASEGT.

The chain joins TRBV5-1 to TRBJ1-2; 7 positions agree with TRBD1. The CDR3 sequence is 15 residues long. V lost 3 bases and J lost 8; bases outside the gene matches: 13. Germline V gene lookup returns CDR1 SGHRS and CDR2 YFSETQ. The CDR3 loop reads CASSWYGTELAGYTF. In DNA, the CDR3 is TGCGCCAGCAGCTGGTACGGGACAGAGCTTGCCGGCTACACCTTC.

The chain recombines TRBV24-1 with TRBJ2-1; 11 bases align to TRBD1. This CDR3 region has 18 residues. V was pared by 3 bases and J by 4 bases, with 10 bases of the junction left unmatched. Germline V gene lookup returns CDR1 KGHDR and CDR2 SFDVKD. This CDR3 is CATSDVNPGTGGYNEQFF. The CDR3 coding sequence is TGTGCCACCAGTGATGTGAATCCCGGGACAGGGGGATACAATGAGCAGTTCTTC.

The CDR3 DNA reads as TGTGCCACCAGCAGAGATTACCTCGGGGGGACGAACAATGAGCAGTTCTTC. It is translated as CATSRDYLGGTNNEQFF. This rearrangement joins TRBV15 to TRBJ2-1; 7 bases line up with TRBD2. CDR3 size: 17 residues. V lost 0 bases and J lost 5; bases outside the gene matches: 10. Germline V gives CDR1 LNHNV, CDR2 YYDKDF (reference sequence). Using reference TRBV15 and TRBJ2-1 for the parts outside the CDR3, the full variable domain is DAMVIQNPRYQVTQFGKPVTLSCSQTLNHNVMYWYQQKSSQAPKLLFHYYDKDFNNEADTPDNFQSRRPNTSFCFLDIRSPGLGDTAMYLCATSRDYLGGTNNEQFFGPGTRLTVL.

This clone was seen only a few times. The J gene is TRBJ2-3, the V gene TRBV5-4; D may be TRBD1 (6 bases). V lost 4 bases and J 8 bases, leaving 23 bases between the germline ends. The CDR3 has 16 residues. Germline CDR1 and CDR2: SGHNT and YYREEE (reference sequence). In DNA, the CDR3 is TGTGCCAGCAGCATCGGAGAGGACCGGACAGACGGTACGCAGTATTTT. Its protein product is CASSIGEDRTDGTQYF.

The gene calls are TRBV5-4 and TRBJ1-2, with D perhaps matching TRBD1 (6 bases). V lost 5 bases and J lost 4, with 12 bases in between. CDR3 length: 13 residues. Germline CDR1 reads SGHNT; CDR2 reads YYREEE (reference sequence). CDR3 loop: CASSSTGSYGYTF. For the CDR3, the DNA is TGTGCCAGCAGTAGTACAGGGTCCTATGGCTACACCTTC. Filled out from reference TRBV5-4 and TRBJ1-2, the complete variable domain reads ETGVTQSPTHLIKTRGQQVTLRCSSQSGHNTVSWYQQALGQGPQFIFQYYREEENGRGNFPPRFSGLQFPNYSSELNVNALELDDSALYLCASSSTGSYGYTFGSGTRLTVV.

This clone was seen a handful of times. The chain carries TRBV20-1 and TRBJ1-5; 9 bases map to TRBD1. There are 15 residues in the CDR3. Looked up from germline, CDR1 is DFQATT and CDR2 is SNEGSKA (reference sequence). J was trimmed by 4 bases and V by 5 bases; bases with no gene match: 9. As DNA, the CDR3 is TGCAGTGCTGGTGAGGGACAGGGCAGGAATCAGCCCCAGCATTTT. This gives the protein CSAGEGQGRNQPQHF.

This chain uses TRBV11-2 with TRBJ1-5; D remains unclear. Germline V gene lookup returns CDR1 SGHAT and CDR2 FQNNGV. CDR3 length: 13 amino acids. Trimming removed 4 bases from V and 6 bases from J, with 10 bases in between. CDR3 nucleotides: TGTGCCAGCAGCTCGGAACGGGGTCAGCCCCAGCATTTT. This sequence encodes CASSSERGQPQHF.

This chain connects TRBV10-3 to TRBJ2-3; 10 nucleotides line up with TRBD2. The germline CDR1 and CDR2 sequences are ENHRY and SYGVKD. The CDR3 contains 15 residues. The J segment lost 0 bases and the V segment lost 6 bases, leaving 3 bases of the junction unmatched. CDR3 sequence (DNA): TGTGCCATCAGCCCAGCGGGGGGGAGCACAGATACGCAGTATTTT. Translated: CAISPAGGSTDTQYF.

The CDR3 sequence is CASSLFSGDGYTF. The CDR3 bases are TGTGCCAGCAGTTTATTTTCAGGTGATGGCTACACCTTC. The chain uses TRBV12-3 or TRBV12-4 and TRBJ1-2; D is unclear. V was trimmed by 2 bases and J by 6 bases, leaving 10 bases between them. This CDR3 region has 13 residues.

This chain uses TRBV7-2 with TRBJ2-1; 7 bases align to TRBD2. This CDR3 is built from 13 residues. Germline CDR1 reads SGHTA; CDR2 reads FQGNSA. Losses at the gene ends were 3 bases for V and 6 bases for J; bases not matched to a gene: 2. CDR3: CASSFKRGNEQFF. As DNA, the CDR3 is TGTGCCAGCAGCTTCAAGCGGGGCAATGAGCAGTTCTTC. The variable domain in full, completed from reference TRBV7-2 and TRBJ2-1, reads GAGVSQSPSNKVTEKGKDVELRCDPISGHTALYWYRQSLGQGLEFLIYFQGNSAPDKSGLPSDRFSAERTGGSVSTLTIQRTQQEDSAVYLCASSFKRGNEQFFGPGTRLTVL.

This chain joins TRBV3-1 (or the pseudogene TRBV3-2) and TRBJ1-1, with 7 bases aligning to TRBD1. V lost 2 bases to trimming and J lost 3 bases; unmatched junction nucleotides: 3. CDR1 and CDR2 (germline): LGHDT, YNNKEL (reference sequence). CDR3 size: 14 residues. The CDR3 reads CASSQPDRDTEAFF. The DNA of the CDR3 is TGTGCCAGCAGCCAACCCGACAGGGACACTGAAGCTTTCTTT.

The chain couples TRBV7-2 to TRBJ1-1; 9 nucleotides line up with TRBD1. The junction had 8 bases not matched to a gene; V was cut back by 4 bases and J by 5 bases. This CDR3 is 15 amino acids long. Germline CDR1 is SGHTA and CDR2 is FQGNSA. The CDR3 nucleotides are TGTGCCAGCAGCTCAAGGACAGGGGCGCCGACTGAAGCTTTCTTT. Its protein is CASSSRTGAPTEAFF.

This chain connects TRBV21-1 to TRBJ2-5; the table calls TRBD2, which could not be checked here. TRBV21-1 is labeled a pseudogene. This CDR3 spans 16 amino acids. Here the CDR3 DNA reads TGTGCCAGCAGCAGAGGGACTAGCGGGGGGGAGGAGACCCAGTACTTC. Translating it yields CASSRGTSGGEETQYF.